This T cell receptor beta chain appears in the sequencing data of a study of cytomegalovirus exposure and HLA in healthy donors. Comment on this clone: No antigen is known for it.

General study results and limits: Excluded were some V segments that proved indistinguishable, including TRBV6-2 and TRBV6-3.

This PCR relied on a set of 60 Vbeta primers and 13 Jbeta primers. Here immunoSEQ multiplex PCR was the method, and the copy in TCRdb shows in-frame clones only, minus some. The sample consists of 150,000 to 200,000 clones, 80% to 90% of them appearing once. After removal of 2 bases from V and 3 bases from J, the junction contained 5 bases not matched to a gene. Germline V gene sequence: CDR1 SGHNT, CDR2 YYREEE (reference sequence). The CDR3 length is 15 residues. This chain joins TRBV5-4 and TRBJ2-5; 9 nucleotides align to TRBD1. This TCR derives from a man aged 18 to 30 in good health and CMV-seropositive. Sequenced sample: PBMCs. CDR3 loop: CASSFLGQGKETQYF. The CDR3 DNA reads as TGTGCCAGCAGCTTTTTGGGACAGGGAAAAGAGACCCAGTACTTC.